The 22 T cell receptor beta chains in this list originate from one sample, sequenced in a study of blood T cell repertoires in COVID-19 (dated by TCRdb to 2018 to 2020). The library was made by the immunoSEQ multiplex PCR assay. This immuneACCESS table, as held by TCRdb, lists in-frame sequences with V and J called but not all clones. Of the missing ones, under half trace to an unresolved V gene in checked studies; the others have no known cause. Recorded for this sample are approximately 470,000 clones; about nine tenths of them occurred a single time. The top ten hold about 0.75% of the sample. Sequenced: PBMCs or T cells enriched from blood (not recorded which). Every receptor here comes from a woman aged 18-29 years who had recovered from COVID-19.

CDR3 amino acids: CASAERTSQETQYF. The CDR3 nucleotides are TGTGCCAGCGCGGAGCGGACTAGCCAAGAGACCCAGTACTTC. The chain carries TRBV5-5 and TRBJ2-5; 7 bases align to TRBD2. Germline CDR1 and CDR2: SGHKS and YYEKEE (reference sequence). Losses at the gene ends were 7 bases for V and 1 base for J; bases not matched to a gene: 7. This CDR3 has 14 residues.

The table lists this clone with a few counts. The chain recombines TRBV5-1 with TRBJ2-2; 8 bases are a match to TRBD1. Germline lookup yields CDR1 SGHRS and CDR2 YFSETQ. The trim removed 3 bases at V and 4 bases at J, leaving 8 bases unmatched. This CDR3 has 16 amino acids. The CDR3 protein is CASSWRQGRITGELFF. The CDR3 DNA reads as TGCGCCAGCAGCTGGAGACAGGGGCGTATCACCGGGGAGCTGTTTTTT.

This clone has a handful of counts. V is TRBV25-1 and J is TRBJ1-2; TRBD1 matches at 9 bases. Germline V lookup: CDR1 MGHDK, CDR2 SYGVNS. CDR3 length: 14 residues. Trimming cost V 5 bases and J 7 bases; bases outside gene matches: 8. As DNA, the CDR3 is TGTGCCAGCAGTAGGGGACAGGGAAGAGGTGGCTACACCTTC. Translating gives CASSRGQGRGGYTF.

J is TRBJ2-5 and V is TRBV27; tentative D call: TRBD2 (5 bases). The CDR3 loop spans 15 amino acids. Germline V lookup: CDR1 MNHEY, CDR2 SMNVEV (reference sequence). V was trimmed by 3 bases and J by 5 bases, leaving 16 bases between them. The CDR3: CASSFSASGPETQYF. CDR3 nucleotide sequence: TGTGCCAGCAGTTTTTCGGCCAGCGGTCCTGAGACCCAGTACTTC.

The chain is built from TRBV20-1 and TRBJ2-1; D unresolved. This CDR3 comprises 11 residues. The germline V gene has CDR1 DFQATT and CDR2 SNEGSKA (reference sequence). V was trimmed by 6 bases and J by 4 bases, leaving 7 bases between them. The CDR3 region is CSAAGYNEQFF. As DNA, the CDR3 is TGCAGTGCGGCTGGTTACAATGAGCAGTTCTTC.

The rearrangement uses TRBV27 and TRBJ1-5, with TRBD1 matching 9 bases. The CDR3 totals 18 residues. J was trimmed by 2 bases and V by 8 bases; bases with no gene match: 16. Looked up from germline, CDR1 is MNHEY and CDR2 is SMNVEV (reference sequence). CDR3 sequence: CASRPDRGSWYGNQPQHF. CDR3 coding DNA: TGTGCCAGCCGCCCGGACAGGGGATCGTGGTATGGCAATCAGCCCCAGCATTTT.

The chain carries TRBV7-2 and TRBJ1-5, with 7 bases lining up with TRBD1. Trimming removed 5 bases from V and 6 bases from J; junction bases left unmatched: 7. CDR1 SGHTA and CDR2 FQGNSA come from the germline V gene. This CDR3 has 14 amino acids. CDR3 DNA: TGTGCCAGCAGCCCAACAGGGGATGGTCAGCCCCAGCATTTT. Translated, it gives CASSPTGDGQPQHF.

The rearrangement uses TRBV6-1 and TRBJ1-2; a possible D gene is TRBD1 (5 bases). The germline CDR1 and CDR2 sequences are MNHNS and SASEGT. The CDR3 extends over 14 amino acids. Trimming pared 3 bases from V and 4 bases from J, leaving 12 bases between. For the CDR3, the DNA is TGTGCCAGCAGTGAGGGGGGAGAGAGCTATGGCTACACCTTC. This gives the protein CASSEGGESYGYTF.

CDR3 sequence reads: CASSIVPGTGKNIQYF. CDR3 bases: TGTGCCAGTAGTATAGTCCCCGGGACAGGGAAAAACATTCAGTACTTC. The rearrangement links TRBV19 to TRBJ2-4; 9 nucleotides line up with TRBD1. The CDR3 is made up of 16 amino acids. V lost 1 base to trimming and J lost 4 bases; unmatched junction nucleotides: 5. Germline V gene data show CDR1 as LNHDA and CDR2 as SQIVND (reference sequence).

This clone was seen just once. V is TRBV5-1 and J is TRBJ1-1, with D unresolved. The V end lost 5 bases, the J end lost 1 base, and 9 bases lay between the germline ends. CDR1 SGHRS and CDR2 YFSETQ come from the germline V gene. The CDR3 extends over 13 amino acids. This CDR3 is CASSSQQNTEAFF. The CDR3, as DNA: TGCGCCAGCAGTTCACAGCAGAACACTGAAGCTTTCTTT.

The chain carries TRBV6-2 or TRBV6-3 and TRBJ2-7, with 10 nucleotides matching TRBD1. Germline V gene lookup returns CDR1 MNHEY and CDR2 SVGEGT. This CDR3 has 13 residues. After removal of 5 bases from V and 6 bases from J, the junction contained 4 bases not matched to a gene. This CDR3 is CASSRQGAREQYF. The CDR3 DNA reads TGTGCCAGCAGTCGACAGGGGGCCCGCGAGCAGTACTTC.

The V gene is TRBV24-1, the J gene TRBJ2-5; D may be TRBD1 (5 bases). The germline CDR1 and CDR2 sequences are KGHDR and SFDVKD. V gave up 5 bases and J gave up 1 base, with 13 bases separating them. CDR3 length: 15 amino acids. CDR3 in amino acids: CATSVGRVGQETQYF. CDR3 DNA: TGTGCCACCAGTGTAGGCAGGGTGGGCCAAGAGACCCAGTACTTC.

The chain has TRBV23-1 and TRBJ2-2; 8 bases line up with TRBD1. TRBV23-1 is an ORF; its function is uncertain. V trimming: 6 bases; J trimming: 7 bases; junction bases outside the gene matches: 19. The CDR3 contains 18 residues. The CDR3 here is CASSPALRGTGGDGELFF. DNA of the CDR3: TGCGCCAGCAGCCCTGCCTTACGTGGGACAGGAGGCGACGGGGAGCTGTTTTTT.

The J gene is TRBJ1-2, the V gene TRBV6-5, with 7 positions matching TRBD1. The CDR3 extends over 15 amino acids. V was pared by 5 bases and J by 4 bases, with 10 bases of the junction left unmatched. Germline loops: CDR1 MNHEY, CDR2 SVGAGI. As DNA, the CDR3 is TGTGCCAGCAGTCCCTCCGGGCCAGGGGGCTATGGCTACACCTTC. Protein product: CASSPSGPGGYGYTF.

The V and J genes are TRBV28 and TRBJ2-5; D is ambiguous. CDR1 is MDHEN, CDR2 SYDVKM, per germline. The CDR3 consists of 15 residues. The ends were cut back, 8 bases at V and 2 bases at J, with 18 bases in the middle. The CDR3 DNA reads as TGTGCCAGCTACCCTCTTGGGCAGGCGCAAGAGACCCAGTACTTC. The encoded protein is CASYPLGQAQETQYF. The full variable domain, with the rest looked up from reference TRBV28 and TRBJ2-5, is DVKVTQSSRYLVKRTGEKVFLECVQDMDHENMFWYRQDPGLGLRLIYFSYDVKMKEKGDIPEGYSVSREKKERFSLILESASTNQTSMYLCASYPLGQAQETQYFGPGTRLLVL.

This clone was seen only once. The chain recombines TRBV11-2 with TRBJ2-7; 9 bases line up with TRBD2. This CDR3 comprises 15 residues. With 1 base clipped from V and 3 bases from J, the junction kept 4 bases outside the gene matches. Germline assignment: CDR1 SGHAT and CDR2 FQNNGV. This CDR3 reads CASSLGASGDYEQYF. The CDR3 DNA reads TGTGCCAGCAGCTTAGGGGCTAGCGGGGACTACGAGCAGTACTTC.

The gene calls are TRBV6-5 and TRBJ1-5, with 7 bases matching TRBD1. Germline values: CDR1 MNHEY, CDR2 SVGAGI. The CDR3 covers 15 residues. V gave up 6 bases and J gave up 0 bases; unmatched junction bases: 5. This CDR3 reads CASSWGQYSNQPQHF. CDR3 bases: TGTGCCAGCAGCTGGGGACAGTATAGCAATCAGCCCCAGCATTTT.

Written as DNA, the CDR3 is TGTGCCAGCAGTGAGCGGGGAGTAGTAGCTGGAAACACCATATATTTT. It specifies CASSERGVVAGNTIYF. The chain couples TRBV2 to TRBJ1-3, with D unresolved. Germline values: CDR1 SNHLY, CDR2 FYNNEI. V lost 3 bases and J 2 bases, leaving 14 bases between the germline ends. The CDR3 is 16 residues long.

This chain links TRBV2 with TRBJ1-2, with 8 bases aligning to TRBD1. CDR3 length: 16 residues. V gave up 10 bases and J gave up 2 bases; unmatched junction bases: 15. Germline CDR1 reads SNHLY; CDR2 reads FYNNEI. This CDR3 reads CATETGTGVPNYGYTF. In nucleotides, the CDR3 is TGTGCCACCGAAACCGGGACAGGCGTCCCAAACTATGGCTACACCTTC.

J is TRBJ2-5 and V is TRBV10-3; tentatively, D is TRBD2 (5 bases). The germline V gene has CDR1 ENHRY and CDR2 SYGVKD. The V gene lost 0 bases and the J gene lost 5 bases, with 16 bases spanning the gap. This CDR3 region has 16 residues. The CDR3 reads CAISESASSGMETQYF. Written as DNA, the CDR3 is TGTGCCATCAGTGAGTCGGCTAGCTCCGGGATGGAGACCCAGTACTTC.

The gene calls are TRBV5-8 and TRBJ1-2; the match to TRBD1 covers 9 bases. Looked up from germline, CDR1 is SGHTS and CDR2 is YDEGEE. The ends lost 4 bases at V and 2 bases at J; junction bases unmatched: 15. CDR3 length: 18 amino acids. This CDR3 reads CASSPSARRTGANYGYTF. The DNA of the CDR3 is TGTGCCAGCAGCCCATCCGCCCGGAGGACAGGGGCCAACTATGGCTACACCTTC.

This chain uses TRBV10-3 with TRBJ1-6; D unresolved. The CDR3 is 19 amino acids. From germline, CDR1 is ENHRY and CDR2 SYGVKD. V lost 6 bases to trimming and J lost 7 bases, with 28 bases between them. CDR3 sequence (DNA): TGTGCCATCAGCTCAAACCTCGTTACTGCGTTAATGGAGAATTCACCCCTCCACTTT. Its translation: CAISSNLVTALMENSPLHF.